These 10 T cell receptor beta chains share one sample of origin, sequenced in a study of blood T cell repertoires in COVID-19. Only in-frame clones appear in the TCRdb table, and some are missing; sequencing was by immunoSEQ multiplex PCR. This table has more than 300,000 clones, around 87% appearing once. The sample taken for sequencing was PBMCs or T cells enriched from blood (not recorded which). The receptor source for this set is a man between 40 and 49 years old in a cohort exposed to, infected with or recovered from COVID-19 (not recorded which).

This clone was observed a handful of times. The rearrangement joins TRBV5-1 to TRBJ2-5, with 11 positions matching TRBD1. There are 14 residues in the CDR3. Germline V gene lookup returns CDR1 SGHRS and CDR2 YFSETQ. Trimming at V came to 5 bases and at J to 3 bases, leaving 3 bases not matched to a gene. This chain's CDR3 is CASRWTGGEETQYF. The CDR3 coding sequence is TGCGCCAGCAGGTGGACAGGGGGCGAAGAGACCCAGTACTTC.

This clone was recorded a few times. The chain has TRBV28 and TRBJ1-5; D remains ambiguous. The CDR3 runs to 13 residues. The germline gives CDR1 MDHEN, CDR2 SYDVKM. V was trimmed by 5 bases and J by 7 bases, leaving 12 bases between them. The CDR3 loop is CASSRTELQPQHF. CDR3 DNA: TGTGCCAGCAGTCGAACCGAGCTCCAGCCCCAGCATTTT.

The chain combines TRBV19 with TRBJ2-7; 14 nucleotides agree with TRBD2. Germline V CDR1 and CDR2: LNHDA, SQIVND (reference sequence). The J segment lost 2 bases and the V segment lost 6 bases, leaving 9 bases of the junction unmatched. The CDR3 runs to 17 residues. DNA of the CDR3: TGTGCCAGTAGGCGCTCCGGGACTAGCGGGAGTGCCTACGAGCAGTACTTC. As protein: CASRRSGTSGSAYEQYF. The entire variable domain, with the rest obtained from reference TRBV19 and TRBJ2-7, is as follows: DGGITQSPKYLFRKEGQNVTLSCEQNLNHDAMYWYRQDPGQGLRLIYYSQIVNDFQKGDIAEGYSVSREKKESFPLTVTSAQKNPTAFYLCASRRSGTSGSAYEQYFGPGTRLTVT.

The chain is built from TRBV5-1 and TRBJ2-2, with D unclear. Germline assignment: CDR1 SGHRS and CDR2 YFSETQ. CDR3 length: 18 amino acids. The V gene lost 0 bases and the J gene lost 4 bases, with 19 bases spanning the gap. CDR3 loop: CASSLESPQTLSTGELFF. For the CDR3, the DNA is TGCGCCAGCAGCTTGGAGTCTCCCCAAACCCTATCCACCGGGGAGCTGTTTTTT. Full variable domain (missing parts from reference TRBV5-1 and TRBJ2-2): KAGVTQTPRYLIKTRGQQVTLSCSPISGHRSVSWYQQTPGQGLQFLFEYFSETQRNKGNFPGRFSGRQFSNSRSEMNVSTLELGDSALYLCASSLESPQTLSTGELFFGEGSRLTVL.

This chain uses TRBV6-5 with TRBJ2-7, with 11 bases matching TRBD2. J lost 4 bases, V lost 6 bases, and 2 bases had no gene match. The CDR3 covers 13 residues. Looked up from germline, CDR1 is MNHEY and CDR2 is SVGAGI. The CDR3 bases are TGTGCCAGCAGGTCTAGCGGGAGGTACGAGCAGTACTTC. It codes for CASRSSGRYEQYF.

The rearrangement joins TRBV7-8 to TRBJ2-5; tentatively, D is TRBD1 (6 bases). From germline, CDR1 is SGHVS and CDR2 FQNEAQ. This CDR3 region has 15 residues. V was shortened by 2 bases and J by 1 base, with 11 bases between the two germline ends. CDR3 in DNA: TGTGCCAGCAGCTTATCGAGAGGGGGCCAAGAGACCCAGTACTTC. It specifies CASSLSRGGQETQYF.

The J gene is TRBJ2-7, the V gene TRBV27, with a possible D match to TRBD1 (6 bases). The germline CDR1 and CDR2 sequences are MNHEY and SMNVEV (reference sequence). The CDR3 contains 11 residues. Deletions cut 6 bases from V and 7 bases from J, with 10 bases between. CDR3: CASRKTGEQYF. The DNA for the CDR3 is TGTGCCAGCAGAAAAACAGGGGAGCAGTACTTC.

The gene calls are TRBV21-1 and TRBJ2-7; the table's D call, TRBD1, has no DNA check behind it. TRBV21-1 is labeled a pseudogene. This CDR3 spans 15 amino acids. CDR3: CASSKISQGALEQYF. For the CDR3, the DNA is TGTGCCAGCAGCAAGATTTCACAGGGGGCTTTGGAGCAGTACTTC.

The chain joins TRBV24-1 to TRBJ2-1; perhaps TRBD1 as D (6 bases). The CDR3 sequence is 15 residues long. Germline CDR1 KGHDR, CDR2 SFDVKD. V lost 6 bases, J lost 9 bases, and 20 bases lay in between. The CDR3 nucleotides read TGTGCCACCAGTTTACAGGGTCAAGATCGGGGTGAGCAGTTCTTC. It is translated as CATSLQGQDRGEQFF.

V gene TRBV11-2 combines with J gene TRBJ1-1; 9 bases are shared with TRBD1. In germline, CDR1 is SGHAT, CDR2 FQNNGV. CDR3 size: 17 residues. Trimming took 1 base from V and 1 from J; bases not matched to a gene: 7. The CDR3 is CASSLVGGQGRNTEAFF. CDR3 DNA sequence: TGTGCCAGCAGCTTAGTTGGGGGACAGGGCCGGAACACTGAAGCTTTCTTT. Supplemented by reference TRBV11-2 and TRBJ1-1, the full variable domain reads EAGVAQSPRYKIIEKRQSVAFWCNPISGHATLYWYQQILGQGPKLLIQFQNNGVVDDSQLPKDRFSAERLKGVDSTLKIQPAKLEDSAVYLCASSLVGGQGRNTEAFFGQGTRLTVV.